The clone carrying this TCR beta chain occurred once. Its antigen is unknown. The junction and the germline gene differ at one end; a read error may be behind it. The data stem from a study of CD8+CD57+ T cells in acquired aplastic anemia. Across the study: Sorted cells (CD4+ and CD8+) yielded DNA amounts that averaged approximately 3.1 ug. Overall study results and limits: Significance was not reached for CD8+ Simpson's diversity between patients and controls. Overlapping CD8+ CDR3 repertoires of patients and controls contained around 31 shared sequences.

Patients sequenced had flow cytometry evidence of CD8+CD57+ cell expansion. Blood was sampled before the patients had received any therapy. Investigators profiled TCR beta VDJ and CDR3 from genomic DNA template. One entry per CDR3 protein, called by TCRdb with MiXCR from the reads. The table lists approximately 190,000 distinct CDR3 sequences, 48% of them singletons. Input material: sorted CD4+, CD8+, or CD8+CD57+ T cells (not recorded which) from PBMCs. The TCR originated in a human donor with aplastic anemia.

DNA for the CDR3: TGTGCCGGCAGCCGACGGGGAGAGACCCAGTACTTC. Translated: CAGSRRGETQYF. This sequence joins TRBV7-9 and TRBJ2-5; D might be TRBD2 (5 bases). CDR3 length: 12 residues. Germline values: CDR1 SEHNR, CDR2 FQNEAQ (reference sequence).